Below, 6 T cell receptor beta chains from the same sample are listed, as sequenced in a study of radiotherapy plus CTLA-4 blockade in lung cancer. The method was immunoSEQ multiplex PCR; TCRdb's version includes in-frame clones alone and lacks a portion of them. The table includes tens of thousands of clones, about four fifths detected once. Here the sequenced sample was peripheral blood, taken from a patient treated with radiotherapy plus ipilimumab. These receptors were collected from a human donor with non-small cell lung cancer that progressed on radiotherapy plus ipilimumab.

V gene TRBV5-1 combines with J gene TRBJ1-1; D is uncertain. The CDR3 is 15 residues long. Germline V gives CDR1 SGHRS, CDR2 YFSETQ. V shed 0 bases and J shed 4 bases, with 13 bases lying between them. For the CDR3, the DNA is TGCGCCAGCAGCTTGGCGCAGCAAAGTAGCACTGAAGCTTTCTTT. Amino acids: CASSLAQQSSTEAFF.

This chain uses TRBV7-8 with TRBJ2-7; 8 positions agree with TRBD1. Germline V gene lookup returns CDR1 SGHVS and CDR2 FQNEAQ. This CDR3 spans 13 amino acids. V was clipped by 2 bases and J by 6 bases; unmatched bases: 3. CDR3 amino acids: CASSLRQGSEQYF. The CDR3 DNA reads as TGTGCCAGCAGCTTACGACAGGGGAGCGAGCAGTACTTC. Based on the CDR3 plus reference TRBV7-8 and TRBJ2-7, the full variable domain is GAGVSQSPRYKVAKRGQDVALRCDPISGHVSLFWYQQALGQGPEFLTYFQNEAQLDKSGLPSDRFFAERPEGSVSTLKIQRTQQEDSAVYLCASSLRQGSEQYFGPGTRLTVT.

The chain joins TRBV18 to TRBJ2-7; TRBD1 matches 7 bases. Germline lookup yields CDR1 KGHSH and CDR2 LQKENI. The junction had 5 bases not matched to a gene; V was cut back by 6 bases and J by 6 bases. The CDR3 spans 12 residues. The CDR3, as DNA: TGTGCCAGCTCGCAGACAGGGCCCGAGCAGTACTTC. Amino acids: CASSQTGPEQYF.

The CDR3 DNA reads as TGTGCCAGCAGCTTACTCGCTAGCGCGGGGGGCGAGCAGTTCTTC. It codes for CASSLLASAGGEQFF. The V and J genes are TRBV7-9 and TRBJ2-1; 8 bases fit TRBD2. Germline V gene sequence: CDR1 SEHNR, CDR2 FQNEAQ (reference sequence). The CDR3 spans 15 residues. The ends lost 2 bases at V and 10 bases at J; junction bases unmatched: 10.

This clone was recorded once. V usage is TRBV5-8 and J usage is TRBJ2-5, with no clear D. The ends were cut back, 0 bases at V and 1 base at J, with 4 bases in the middle. The CDR3 is 13 amino acids. Germline CDR1 is SGHTS and CDR2 is YDEGEE. This chain's CDR3 is CASSLGVQETQYF. CDR3 bases: TGTGCCAGCAGCTTGGGGGTCCAAGAGACCCAGTACTTC.

The genes are TRBV6-6 and TRBJ2-7; a weak D match, TRBD2 (6 bases). The CDR3 totals 11 residues. Germline V gene lookup returns CDR1 MNHNY and CDR2 SVGAGI (reference sequence). Trimming left V 7 bases short and J 4 bases short, with 8 bases between. DNA of the CDR3: TGTGCCAGCAAGGCGGGATACGAGCAGTACTTC. This sequence encodes CASKAGYEQYF.